This passage covers 13 T cell receptor beta chains from one sample sequenced in a study of blood T cell repertoires in COVID-19. The method was immunoSEQ multiplex PCR; TCRdb's version includes in-frame clones alone and lacks a portion of them. The sample contains 80,000 to 90,000 clones, about 87% of which appear only once. The sequenced sample consisted of peripheral blood. The receptors were gathered from a man aged 40-49 years with acute or convalescent COVID-19.

V usage is TRBV3-1 (or the pseudogene TRBV3-2) and J usage is TRBJ2-3; 7 bases line up with TRBD1. Germline loops: CDR1 LGHDT, CDR2 YNNKEL (reference sequence). The CDR3 consists of 16 residues. Unmatched junction bases numbered 10, after V lost 4 bases and J lost 3 bases. DNA of the CDR3: TGTGCCAGCAGCCCAGGCGGACAGGACCAAACAGATACGCAGTATTTT. Residues: CASSPGGQDQTDTQYF.

This chain connects TRBV14 to TRBJ2-7; maybe TRBD1 (5 bases). V shed 4 bases and J shed 3 bases, with 19 bases lying between them. The CDR3 spans 16 residues. CDR1 and CDR2 from the germline V gene are SGHDN and FVKESK. CDR3 bases: TGTGCCAGCAGCCCGACGGTGTTGTCAGGGAACTACGAGCAGTACTTC. As protein: CASSPTVLSGNYEQYF.

The chain recombines TRBV7-7 with TRBJ2-3; TRBD2 matches 13 bases. Germline V gene lookup returns CDR1 SSHAT and CDR2 FNYEAQ (reference sequence). V was clipped by 5 bases and J by 4 bases; unmatched bases: 3. The CDR3 runs to 15 residues. For the CDR3, the DNA is TGTGCCAGCAGCCGACTAGCGGGAGGTGCAGATACGCAGTATTTT. It yields the protein CASSRLAGGADTQYF.

The chain uses TRBV7-2 and TRBJ1-1; possible D gene TRBD1, 6 bases. Germline V gene sequence: CDR1 SGHTA, CDR2 FQGNSA. CDR3 length equals 16 residues. V was pared by 5 bases and J by 4 bases, with 20 bases between. This CDR3 reads CASSTQGSLRGTEAFF. The CDR3 coding sequence is TGTGCCAGCAGCACTCAGGGGTCTCTTAGGGGCACTGAAGCTTTCTTT.

The chain uses TRBV19 and TRBJ1-4; tentative D call: TRBD1 (6 bases). CDR1 is LNHDA, CDR2 SQIVND, per germline (reference sequence). The ends were cut back, 3 bases at V and 1 base at J, with 12 bases in the middle. The length of the CDR3 is 16 residues. The CDR3 nucleotides read TGTGCCAGTAGTATTAGGCAGGGGTTAACTAATGAAAAACTGTTTTTT. Translating gives CASSIRQGLTNEKLFF.

The count of this clone is one. The chain couples TRBV19 to TRBJ1-1, with D maybe TRBD1 (5 bases). The CDR3 covers 14 residues. The V and J ends lost 4 bases and 1 base respectively, with 10 bases between them. CDR1 is LNHDA, CDR2 SQIVND, per germline (reference sequence). The CDR3 spells CASSKTTENTEAFF. Here the CDR3 DNA reads TGTGCCAGTAGTAAAACGACAGAGAACACTGAAGCTTTCTTT.

The V call is TRBV6-2 or TRBV6-3, the J call TRBJ1-1; 9 nucleotides match TRBD1. In germline, CDR1 is MNHEY, CDR2 SVGEGT. The CDR3 covers 14 residues. Losses at the gene ends were 5 bases for V and 6 bases for J; bases not matched to a gene: 7. The CDR3 DNA reads as TGTGCCAGCAGTAAACAGGGGGCTAATCCTGAAGCTTTCTTT. Amino acids: CASSKQGANPEAFF.

This clone showed up just once. This chain connects TRBV5-4 to TRBJ1-6; D unresolved. Between the trimmed V and J ends, which lost 2 bases and 16 bases, there was a span of 10 bases. The germline CDR1 and CDR2 sequences are SGHNT and YYREEE (reference sequence). The CDR3 consists of 11 residues. The CDR3 reads CASSFGGLLHF. The CDR3 coding sequence is TGTGCCAGCAGCTTTGGCGGCCTGCTCCACTTT.

The rearrangement links TRBV7-2 to TRBJ1-1; weak D call: TRBD1 (5 bases). CDR3 length: 16 amino acids. V shed 5 bases and J shed 7 bases, with 23 bases lying between them. Germline loops: CDR1 SGHTA, CDR2 FQGNSA. CDR3 bases: TGTGCCAGCAGCCAGAGGCCTCGTACAGGCGGCCTTGAAGCTTTCTTT. Protein: CASSQRPRTGGLEAFF.

This CDR3 is CASSFSDSVPGNTIYF. CDR3 nucleotides: TGTGCCAGCAGCTTCTCGGACTCCGTACCCGGAAACACCATATATTTT. The J gene is TRBJ1-3, the V gene TRBV11-2; D is ambiguous. Germline loops: CDR1 SGHAT, CDR2 FQNNGV. CDR3 length: 16 amino acids. Trimming cost V 3 bases and J 4 bases, with 16 bases left between them.

The chain recombines TRBV11-2 with TRBJ1-2; tentative D call: TRBD1 (6 bases). V was trimmed by 4 bases and J by 5 bases, leaving 11 bases between them. The CDR3 consists of 13 residues. CDR1 is SGHAT and CDR2 is FQNNGV in the germline V gene. Here the CDR3 DNA reads TGTGCCAGCAGCTCGGGACATTTATATGGCTACACCTTC. This translates into CASSSGHLYGYTF.

V gene TRBV3-1 (or the pseudogene TRBV3-2) combines with J gene TRBJ2-3, with 9 bases matching TRBD1. The germline V gene has CDR1 LGHDT and CDR2 YNNKEL (reference sequence). V was pared by 3 bases and J by 0 bases, with 7 bases of the junction left unmatched. This CDR3 region has 17 residues. The DNA of the CDR3 is TGTGCCAGCAGCCATGGGACAGGGTTTCACAGCACAGATACGCAGTATTTT. Translation: CASSHGTGFHSTDTQYF.

V is TRBV27 and J is TRBJ2-5, with 10 bases identical to TRBD2. The CDR3 length is 15 residues. CDR1 is MNHEY, CDR2 SMNVEV, per germline (reference sequence). The V gene end was trimmed by 2 bases and the J gene end by 5 bases; junction bases not matched to a gene: 5. The CDR3 loop is CASSLKREGGETQYF. The DNA for the CDR3 is TGTGCCAGCAGTTTAAAGCGGGAGGGCGGGGAGACCCAGTACTTC.